This T cell receptor beta chain was observed in a study of blood T cell repertoires in COVID-19. Original handling: Reference gene primer amplification gave estimated nucleated cell counts. The protocol was immunoSEQ multiplex PCR, while the TCRdb copy is restricted to in-frame clones and leaves out a portion. That table gives V, J and clone size, and the DNA gave D and trimming. The profile shows some 200,000 clones, 84% of them singletons. Germline V gene sequence: CDR1 KGHSH, CDR2 LQKENI. Trimming pared 3 bases from V and 3 bases from J, leaving 14 bases between. The CDR3 extends over 15 amino acids.

The V call is TRBV18, the J call TRBJ1-2, with D uncertain. This TCR came from a woman aged 35 to 49 who had recovered from COVID-19. The sequenced material came from peripheral blood. CDR3: CASSPTREVDYGYTF. Here the CDR3 DNA reads TGTGCCAGCTCACCTACCCGGGAAGTGGACTATGGCTACACCTTC.